Following are 3 T cell receptor beta chains from one sample sequenced in a study of cytomegalovirus exposure and HLA in healthy donors. Libraries were prepared by immunoSEQ multiplex PCR; TCRdb keeps only in-frame clonotypes and omits some of them. The table has some 68,000 clones, roughly 96% seen once. Sample: PBMCs. The receptors here all came from a man between 18 and 35 years old in good health and CMV-seronegative.

This clone occurred once. The chain carries TRBV4-1 and TRBJ1-2; D call uncertain. V gave up 0 bases and J gave up 3 bases, with 11 bases separating them. CDR1 MGHRA and CDR2 YSYEKL come from the germline V gene. This CDR3 has 15 residues. The CDR3 nucleotides read TGCGCCAGCAGCCAAGATAGAACAGACCACTATGGCTACACCTTC. The encoded protein is CASSQDRTDHYGYTF.

The chain has TRBV27 and TRBJ2-6; no firm D call. Germline CDR1 is MNHEY and CDR2 is SMNVEV (reference sequence). Trimming removed 5 bases at V and 1 base at J, with 12 bases between. The CDR3 contains 16 residues. CDR3 in amino acids: CASSPNIGSGANVLTF. Here the CDR3 DNA reads TGTGCCAGCAGTCCCAATATCGGGTCTGGGGCCAACGTCCTGACTTTC.

This chain links TRBV7-6 with TRBJ2-5; 8 nucleotides match TRBD1. Germline V lookup: CDR1 SGHVS, CDR2 FNYEAQ. V gave up 5 bases and J gave up 5 bases; unmatched junction bases: 7. This CDR3 has 14 amino acids. The CDR3 reads CASSTWTGMETQYF. The CDR3 DNA is TGTGCCAGCAGCACGTGGACAGGGATGGAGACCCAGTACTTC.